This T cell receptor (beta chain) was sequenced during a study of T cells in Graves' hyperthyroidism and ophthalmopathy. Study results and caveats: From stable hyperthyroidism, ophthalmopathy was separated by a 13 V-J model. It was a median around seven months before onset that the model predicted ophthalmopathy.

Exclusion followed for patients with uncontrolled infection, other autoimmune disease, pregnancy or lactation. Used for diagnoses were clinical symptoms, serum thyroxine and TRAb, thyroid ultrasound and orbital computed tomography. The TCR beta CDR3 regions underwent amplification using RNA transcripts as the source. Primed by the HTBI set, a first-round RT-PCR was run on the TCR CDR3. TCRdb passed the multiplex PCR reads through MiXCR, listing each CDR3 protein once. The repertoire holds roughly 510,000 distinct CDR3 sequences, with around 50% as singletons. About this clonotype: Its antigen is unidentified. The junction does not match germline at one end; this may be a read error.

The germline V gene encodes CDR1 SGHVS and CDR2 FQNEAQ. The CDR3 contains 14 residues. Sequences were obtained from peripheral blood or thyroid tissue (not recorded which). The genes are TRBV7-8 and TRBJ1-3; no firm D call. The TCR comes from an adult woman with Graves' disease, either hyperthyroidism or ophthalmopathy (not recorded which). In DNA form, the CDR3 reads TGTGCCAGCAGCGTCCGTTCCTCTGGAAACACCACATATTTT. Protein sequence: CASSVRSSGNTTYF.